A selection of T cell receptor beta chains follows, all from one sample in a study of T cell responses to AZD1222 COVID-19 vaccine. The table came from immunoSEQ multiplex PCR; TCRdb's copy has only in-frame clones and leaves some out. The sample has 85,000 to 110,000 clones; roughly 91% are singletons. The sample here was peripheral blood, taken on day 0 of AZD1222 vaccination. These receptors all stem from an adult in good health. Both conserved end residues are part of each CDR3. The D gene is left open where the match is weak. Size values are once, few and many counts, or a class for expanded clones, and some rows have none.

clone size	V gene	J gene	D gene	CDR3 protein	CDR3 DNA
-	TRBV4-1	TRBJ2-2	-	CASSPPETTGELFF	TGCGCCAGCAGCCCCCCGGAGACGACCGGGGAGCTGTTTTTT
-	TRBV2	TRBJ1-4	TRBD1	CASSAGTAGNEKLFF	TGTGCCAGCAGCGCGGGGACAGCTGGTAATGAAAAACTGTTTTTT
-	TRBV7-9	TRBJ1-5	TRBD1	CASSDSRGQGNQPQHF	TGTGCCAGCAGCGACAGCAGGGGGCAAGGCAATCAGCCCCAGCATTTT
-	TRBV7-9	TRBJ1-1	-	CASSQNAGKTEAFF	TGTGCCAGCAGCCAGAATGCAGGGAAGACTGAAGCTTTCTTT
-	TRBV11-2	TRBJ1-1	TRBD1	CASRRIGQGGLRNTEAFF	TGTGCCAGCAGACGTATTGGACAGGGGGGCCTCAGGAACACTGAAGCTTTCTTT
once	TRBV2	TRBJ1-4	-	CASSEGSGEKLFF	TGTGCCAGCAGTGAAGGGTCGGGTGAAAAACTGTTTTTT
-	TRBV4-2	TRBJ2-7	-	CASSPSGTLAEQYF	TGTGCCAGCAGCCCCTCCGGGACTTTGGCCGAGCAGTACTTC
-	TRBV4-1	TRBJ1-5	-	CASSQAFVVGGGVNQPQHF	TGCGCCAGCAGCCAAGCCTTCGTTGTTGGGGGAGGTGTCAATCAGCCCCAGCATTTT
once	TRBV19	TRBJ1-6	-	CASRKTPQGRSSPLHF	TGTGCCAGTAGGAAGACTCCCCAGGGACGGAGTTCACCCCTCCACTTT
-	TRBV10-1	TRBJ2-1	TRBD2	CASSRELAGVYNEQFF	TGCGCCAGCAGTCGTGAACTAGCGGGGGTTTACAATGAGCAGTTCTTC
-	TRBV3-1/TRBV3-2	TRBJ1-4	TRBD1	CASSQVGQGEKLFF	TGTGCCAGCAGCCAAGTCGGACAGGGTGAAAAACTGTTTTTT
-	TRBV4-2	TRBJ1-6	-	CASSQPRANNSPLHF	TGTGCCAGCAGCCAACCCCGAGCAAATAATTCACCCCTCCACTTT
-	TRBV30	TRBJ1-1	-	CAWSRDGFMNTEAFF	TGTGCCTGGAGTCGGGACGGTTTCATGAACACTGAAGCTTTCTTT
-	TRBV2	TRBJ2-3	-	CASSESDISSTDTQYF	TGTGCCAGCAGTGAAAGCGACATTTCTAGCACAGATACGCAGTATTTT
once	TRBV5-1	TRBJ2-1	-	CATSPQGDPYNEQFF	TGCGCCACCTCACCGCAAGGGGATCCCTACAATGAGCAGTTCTTC
-	TRBV28	TRBJ1-2	-	CASSLSGRDGYTF	TGTGCCAGCAGTTTATCGGGCAGAGATGGCTACACCTTC
-	TRBV10-1	TRBJ2-3	-	CASSPGFATDTQYF	TGCGCCAGCAGCCCAGGGTTCGCCACAGATACGCAGTATTTT
-	TRBV30	TRBJ2-2	TRBD2	CAWRRTSGFANTGELFF	TGTGCCTGGAGACGGACTAGCGGGTTCGCGAACACCGGGGAGCTGTTTTTT
-	TRBV21-1	TRBJ1-5	-	CASSKASVLDQPQHF	TGTGCCAGCAGCAAAGCGTCAGTGTTGGATCAGCCCCAGCATTTT
-	TRBV2	TRBJ2-1	-	CASSALVGGNNEQFF	TGTGCCAGCAGTGCCCTGGTAGGGGGGAACAATGAGCAGTTCTTC
-	TRBV7-2	TRBJ2-1	-	CASSLGYNEQFF	TGTGCCAGCAGCTTAGGATACAATGAGCAGTTCTTC
few	TRBV5-4	TRBJ2-2	-	CASSSWGTGELFF	TGTGCCAGCAGCTCGTGGGGTACCGGGGAGCTGTTTTTT
once	TRBV7-7	TRBJ2-7	TRBD1	CASSSGQGSGEQYF	TGTGCCAGCAGCTCAGGACAGGGATCGGGTGAGCAGTACTTC
-	TRBV20-1	TRBJ2-7	-	CSASSDKQKQYF	TGCAGTGCCAGTTCTGACAAGCAGAAGCAGTACTTC
-	TRBV28	TRBJ1-2	-	CASSLSQANYGYTF	TGTGCCAGCAGTTTATCGCAGGCTAACTATGGCTACACCTTC
-	TRBV6-4	TRBJ2-1	TRBD2	CASSVRLAGEFNEQFF	TGTGCCAGCAGTGTGCGACTAGCGGGGGAATTCAATGAGCAGTTCTTC
once	TRBV7-9	TRBJ2-2	-	CASSSFSGTLSGELFF	TGTGCCAGCAGCTCCTTCTCCGGGACACTATCCGGGGAGCTGTTTTTT
-	TRBV5-6	TRBJ1-1	TRBD1	CASSFGTGGTEAFF	TGTGCCAGCAGTTTCGGGACAGGGGGTACTGAAGCTTTCTTT
-	TRBV10-1	TRBJ2-3	-	CASSESTRGTQYF	TGCGCCAGCAGTGAGTCGACTCGAGGTACGCAGTATTTT
-	TRBV27	TRBJ1-1	TRBD1	CASSLRMGQGAAFF	TGTGCCAGCAGCCTCCGGATGGGACAGGGAGCAGCTTTCTTT
-	TRBV5-4	TRBJ2-1	TRBD1	CASSLGQGAGEQFF	TGTGCCAGCAGCTTGGGACAGGGGGCAGGTGAGCAGTTCTTC
-	TRBV5-4	TRBJ1-5	-	CASSSPWEPQHF	TGTGCCAGCAGCTCCCCCTGGGAGCCCCAGCATTTT
-	TRBV7-6	TRBJ1-5	-	CASSLVAADSNQPQHF	TGTGCCAGCAGCTTAGTAGCCGCCGATAGCAATCAGCCCCAGCATTTT
-	TRBV10-2	TRBJ2-1	-	CASRDRHNEQFF	TGCGCCAGCAGGGACCGCCACAATGAGCAGTTCTTC
once	TRBV5-1	TRBJ1-1	TRBD1	CASSPGQALDTEAFF	TGCGCCAGCAGCCCGGGACAGGCCCTCGACACTGAAGCTTTCTTT
-	TRBV6-5	TRBJ2-7	TRBD1	CASSPSTGLYEQYF	TGTGCCAGCAGTCCCTCGACAGGGCTCTACGAGCAGTACTTC
-	TRBV9	TRBJ1-2	-	CASSPMGGASYGYTF	TGTGCCAGCAGCCCGATGGGGGGGGCTAGTTATGGCTACACCTTC